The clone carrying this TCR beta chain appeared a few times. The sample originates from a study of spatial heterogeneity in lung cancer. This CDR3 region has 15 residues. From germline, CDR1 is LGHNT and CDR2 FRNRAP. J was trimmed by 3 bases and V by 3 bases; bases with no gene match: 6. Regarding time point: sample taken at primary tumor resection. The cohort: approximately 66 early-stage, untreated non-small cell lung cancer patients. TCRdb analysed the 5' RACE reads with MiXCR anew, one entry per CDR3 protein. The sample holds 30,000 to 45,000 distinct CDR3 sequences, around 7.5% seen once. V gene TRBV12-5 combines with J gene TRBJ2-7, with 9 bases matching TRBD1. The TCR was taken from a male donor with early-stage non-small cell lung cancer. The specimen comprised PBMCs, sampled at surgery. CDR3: CASGFGTGRIYEQYF. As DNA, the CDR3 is TGTGCTAGTGGTTTTGGGACAGGGCGCATCTACGAGCAGTACTTC.